Shown below are 23 T cell receptor beta chains from a single sample sequenced in a study of cytomegalovirus exposure and HLA in healthy donors. The method was immunoSEQ multiplex PCR; TCRdb's version includes in-frame clones alone and lacks a portion of them. The table includes fewer than 200,000 clones, over 85% detected once. Input material: PBMCs. The receptors were sampled from a man younger than 30 in good health and CMV-seropositive.

The J gene is TRBJ1-1, the V gene TRBV6-5; D is unclear. Germline-derived CDR1 and CDR2 are MNHEY and SVGAGI. V lost 2 bases and J 1 base, leaving 8 bases between the germline ends. CDR3 length equals 14 residues. The CDR3 loop reads CASSYQEGNTEAFF. The CDR3 DNA follows: TGTGCCAGCAGTTACCAAGAGGGGAACACTGAAGCTTTCTTT.

V is TRBV28 and J is TRBJ2-7; TRBD2 matches at 8 bases. The J segment lost 5 bases and the V segment lost 7 bases, leaving 10 bases of the junction unmatched. CDR3 length equals 14 residues. Germline V CDR1 and CDR2: MDHEN, SYDVKM. This CDR3 reads CASTSTGGPHEQYF. CDR3 nucleotides: TGTGCCAGCACCTCTACGGGGGGGCCCCACGAGCAGTACTTC.

The CDR3 sequence is CASRNRVTEAFF. In DNA form, the CDR3 reads TGTGCCAGTAGGAACAGGGTTACTGAAGCTTTCTTT. The rearrangement links TRBV19 to TRBJ1-1, with D possibly being TRBD1 (6 bases). The CDR3 is 12 amino acids. V was trimmed by 6 bases and J by 5 bases, leaving 10 bases between them. CDR1 and CDR2 (germline): LNHDA, SQIVND (reference sequence).

This rearrangement joins TRBV11-3 to TRBJ1-1; D is possibly TRBD1 (5 bases). Germline assignment: CDR1 SGHNT and CDR2 YENEEA. There are 14 residues in the CDR3. V was clipped by 5 bases and J by 3 bases, with 13 bases between them. The CDR3 spells CASSPGGVDTEAFF. The CDR3 coding sequence is TGTGCCAGCAGCCCCGGGGGGGTAGACACTGAAGCTTTCTTT.

This clone was recorded once. The gene calls are TRBV5-1 and TRBJ1-3; weak D call: TRBD1 (5 bases). CDR1 is SGHRS, CDR2 YFSETQ, per germline. V lost 5 bases and J lost 0, with 12 bases in between. The CDR3 runs to 15 residues. The CDR3 sequence: CASSLSGISGNTIYF. The CDR3 nucleotides are TGCGCCAGCAGTTTGTCAGGGATCTCTGGAAACACCATATATTTT. The full variable domain, with the rest looked up from reference TRBV5-1 and TRBJ1-3, is KAGVTQTPRYLIKTRGQQVTLSCSPISGHRSVSWYQQTPGQGLQFLFEYFSETQRNKGNFPGRFSGRQFSNSRSEMNVSTLELGDSALYLCASSLSGISGNTIYFGEGSWLTVV.

This sequence joins TRBV11-2 and TRBJ2-4, with TRBD1 matching over 11 bases. The CDR3 spans 13 residues. The germline V gene has CDR1 SGHAT and CDR2 FQNNGV. V dropped 6 bases and J dropped 8; count of bases not matched to a gene: 3. CDR3 in amino acids: CASRGQGVDIQYF. The CDR3 DNA reads as TGTGCCAGCAGGGGACAGGGGGTGGACATTCAGTACTTC.

The CDR3 here is CASSPGQGGGEQYF. In nucleotides, the CDR3 is TGTGCCAGTAGCCCGGGACAGGGAGGAGGCGAGCAGTACTTC. The chain is built from TRBV19 and TRBJ2-7; TRBD1 aligns across 9 bases. CDR1 and CDR2 (germline): LNHDA, SQIVND (reference sequence). CDR3 size: 14 residues. Trimming removed 6 bases from V and 6 bases from J; junction bases left unmatched: 9.

The chain is built from TRBV9 and TRBJ2-7, with D tentatively TRBD2 (5 bases). Germline V gene sequence: CDR1 SGDLS, CDR2 YYNGEE. Deletions cut 0 bases from V and 4 bases from J, with 17 bases between. The CDR3 has 16 residues. CDR3 in amino acids: CASSVESSGRIYEQYF. CDR3 nucleotides: TGTGCCAGCAGCGTAGAGTCGAGCGGCAGAATATACGAGCAGTACTTC. The whole variable domain, remainder taken from reference TRBV9 and TRBJ2-7, is DSGVTQTPKHLITATGQRVTLRCSPRSGDLSVYWYQQSLDQGLQFLIQYYNGEERAKGNILERFSAQQFPDLHSELNLSSLELGDSALYFCASSVESSGRIYEQYFGPGTRLTVT.

Only a few counts were recorded for this clone. V is TRBV19 and J is TRBJ2-1, with 9 bases identical to TRBD1. Germline V gene lookup returns CDR1 LNHDA and CDR2 SQIVND (reference sequence). This CDR3 is 13 amino acids long. Trimming cost V 3 bases and J 7 bases; bases outside gene matches: 1. In nucleotides, the CDR3 is TGTGCCAGTAGTATCGGACAGGGGAATGAGCAGTTCTTC. Translation: CASSIGQGNEQFF.

The chain links TRBV5-1 to TRBJ2-7; TRBD2 matches 10 bases. After removal of 0 bases from V and 3 bases from J, the junction contained 3 bases not matched to a gene. From germline, CDR1 is SGHRS and CDR2 YFSETQ. CDR3 length: 15 residues. In DNA form, the CDR3 reads TGCGCCAGCAGCTTGGGAAGCGGGAGGGACTACGAGCAGTACTTC. It codes for CASSLGSGRDYEQYF. Combining the CDR3 with reference TRBV5-1 and TRBJ2-7 gives the whole variable domain KAGVTQTPRYLIKTRGQQVTLSCSPISGHRSVSWYQQTPGQGLQFLFEYFSETQRNKGNFPGRFSGRQFSNSRSEMNVSTLELGDSALYLCASSLGSGRDYEQYFGPGTRLTVT.

V and J are TRBV6-5 and TRBJ2-1; 11 nucleotides agree with TRBD2. V dropped 4 bases and J dropped 5; count of bases not matched to a gene: 4. This CDR3 is 15 amino acids long. Germline V lookup: CDR1 MNHEY, CDR2 SVGAGI. The CDR3 reads CASSLTSGTHNEQFF. The DNA for the CDR3 is TGTGCCAGCAGTTTGACTAGCGGGACTCACAATGAGCAGTTCTTC.

This chain links TRBV13 with TRBJ2-3; 10 bases line up with TRBD2. The V gene's germline CDR1 is PRHDT and CDR2 FYEKMQ (reference sequence). Unmatched junction bases numbered 6, after V lost 0 bases and J lost 3 bases. The CDR3 consists of 17 residues. The CDR3 DNA reads TGTGCCAGCAGCTTAGGGCTAGCGGGAGCGGGGACAGATACGCAGTATTTT. Translated, it gives CASSLGLAGAGTDTQYF.

This clone was observed a handful of times. V usage is TRBV7-9 and J usage is TRBJ2-7, with D tentatively TRBD2 (6 bases). With 2 bases removed from V and 3 bases from J, the gap between germline ends came to 11 bases. The germline gives CDR1 SEHNR, CDR2 FQNEAQ (reference sequence). The CDR3 is 14 residues long. This CDR3 reads CASSLREVNYEQYF. The CDR3 DNA sequence: TGTGCCAGCAGCTTAAGGGAGGTTAACTACGAGCAGTACTTC.

This chain uses TRBV5-1 with TRBJ2-1; D might be TRBD1 (5 bases). V shed 0 bases and J shed 6 bases, with 7 bases lying between them. Germline-derived CDR1 and CDR2 are SGHRS and YFSETQ. The CDR3 sequence is 13 residues long. CDR3 coding DNA: TGCGCCAGCAGCTTGGGACAGACCAATGAGCAGTTCTTC. Its translation is CASSLGQTNEQFF.

The chain couples TRBV11-3 to TRBJ2-6; maybe TRBD2 (6 bases). The V end was cut by 7 bases, the J end by 1 base, with 23 bases between. The CDR3 extends over 19 amino acids. The germline V gene has CDR1 SGHNT and CDR2 YENEEA. CDR3 sequence (DNA): TGTGCCAGCACCCTCAGGTGGGGGGTTGAAGGTTCTGGGGCCAACGTCCTGACTTTC. Its protein product is CASTLRWGVEGSGANVLTF.

This clone was observed a few times. This chain joins TRBV5-8 and TRBJ2-7, with 7 bases aligning to TRBD2. V lost 0 bases and J lost 2; bases outside the gene matches: 11. CDR1 and CDR2 from the germline V gene are SGHTS and YDEGEE. The CDR3 length is 17 residues. CDR3 region: CASSLALSSGHTYEQYF. The CDR3 coding sequence is TGTGCCAGCAGCTTGGCCCTTTCTAGCGGACACACCTACGAGCAGTACTTC. Full variable domain (remainder filled in from reference TRBV5-8 and TRBJ2-7): EAGVTQSPTHLIKTRGQQATLRCSPISGHTSVYWYQQALGLGLQFLLWYDEGEERNRGNFPPRFSGRQFPNYSSELNVNALELEDSALYLCASSLALSSGHTYEQYFGPGTRLTVT.

The chain uses TRBV19 and TRBJ2-7; TRBD2 is a possible D gene (6 bases). V lost 1 base and J lost 0, with 16 bases in between. Germline CDR1 and CDR2: LNHDA and SQIVND (reference sequence). This CDR3 spans 17 amino acids. The CDR3 DNA follows: TGTGCCAGTAGTATAGTGGGCGGGGCTTCAGGCTCCTACGAGCAGTACTTC. It codes for CASSIVGGASGSYEQYF.

This rearrangement joins TRBV7-9 to TRBJ1-1, with TRBD1 matching 7 bases. Trimming took 3 bases from V and 7 from J; bases not matched to a gene: 14. From germline, CDR1 is SEHNR and CDR2 FQNEAQ (reference sequence). This CDR3 is built from 16 residues. The CDR3 region is CASSFPNTGDLGEAFF. CDR3 sequence (DNA): TGTGCCAGCAGCTTCCCTAACACAGGGGATCTCGGTGAAGCTTTCTTT.

J is TRBJ2-2 and V is TRBV7-9; no clear D gene. CDR3 size: 14 residues. The V end lost 5 bases, the J end lost 0 bases, and 7 bases lay between the germline ends. The germline V gene encodes CDR1 SEHNR and CDR2 FQNEAQ (reference sequence). CDR3 coding DNA: TGTGCCAGCAGCCCCCGTACGAACACCGGGGAGCTGTTTTTT. Translated: CASSPRTNTGELFF.

The chain recombines TRBV2 with TRBJ1-1; tentatively, D is TRBD1 (5 bases). Germline CDR1 reads SNHLY; CDR2 reads FYNNEI. V was clipped by 0 bases and J by 11 bases, with 7 bases between them. The CDR3 loop spans 11 amino acids. The DNA for the CDR3 is TGTGCCAGCAGTGAAGCGCGGGACGCTTTCTTT. As protein: CASSEARDAFF.

V is TRBV7-9 and J is TRBJ2-7; 10 nucleotides align to TRBD1. CDR1 and CDR2 (germline): SEHNR, FQNEAQ (reference sequence). This CDR3 contains 16 residues. J lost 3 bases, V lost 3 bases, and 8 bases had no gene match. DNA of the CDR3: TGTGCCAGCAGCTTCGACCAATGGACAGGGGGCTACGAGCAGTACTTC. Its translation is CASSFDQWTGGYEQYF.

This clone was recorded a few times. V gene TRBV11-2 combines with J gene TRBJ2-7; 9 nucleotides match TRBD2. Germline trimming cut 5 bases from V and 5 bases from J; bases unmatched to any gene: 10. The CDR3 is made up of 15 amino acids. Germline CDR1 and CDR2: SGHAT and FQNNGV. The CDR3 DNA follows: TGTGCCAGCAGCCCCGGATTCCTAGCGGGGAACGAGCAGTACTTC. It is translated as CASSPGFLAGNEQYF.

CDR3 coding DNA: TGTGCCAGCAGAGGACTAGCGGGAGCGAACACCGGGGAGCTGTTTTTT. It is translated as CASRGLAGANTGELFF. The J gene is TRBJ2-2, the V gene TRBV5-6, with 13 bases fitting TRBD2. This CDR3 region has 16 residues. With 5 bases clipped from V and 0 bases from J, the junction kept 1 base outside the gene matches. Germline-derived CDR1 and CDR2 are SGHDT and YYEEEE.